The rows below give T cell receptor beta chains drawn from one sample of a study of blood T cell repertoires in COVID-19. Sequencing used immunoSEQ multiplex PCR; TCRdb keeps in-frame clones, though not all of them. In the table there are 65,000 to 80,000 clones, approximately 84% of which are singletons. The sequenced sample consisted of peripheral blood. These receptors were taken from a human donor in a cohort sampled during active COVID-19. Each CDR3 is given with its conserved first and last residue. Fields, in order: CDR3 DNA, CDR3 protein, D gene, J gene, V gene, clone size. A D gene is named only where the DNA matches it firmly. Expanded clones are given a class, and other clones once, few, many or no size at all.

CDR3 DNA: TGTGCCAGCAGCTTACTTAGCGGCCCCTACGAGCAGTACTTC
CDR3 protein: CASSLLSGPYEQYF
D gene: .
J gene: TRBJ2-7
V gene: TRBV7-3
clone size: once

CDR3 DNA: TGTGCCAGTAGCAATCCCGTCGGGGGTACCTACGAGCAGTACTTC
CDR3 protein: CASSNPVGGTYEQYF
D gene: .
J gene: TRBJ2-7
V gene: TRBV19
clone size: .

CDR3 DNA: TGTGCCAGCAGCCAGGCCTTCCTACAGGGTCTGATTACCTACGAGCAGTACTTC
CDR3 protein: CASSQAFLQGLITYEQYF
D gene: .
J gene: TRBJ2-7
V gene: TRBV3-1/TRBV3-2
clone size: .

CDR3 DNA: TGTGCCAGCGGTCTGGGCGGGACCTCCTATAATTCACCCCTCCACTTT
CDR3 protein: CASGLGGTSYNSPLHF
D gene: .
J gene: TRBJ1-6
V gene: TRBV5-5
clone size: .

CDR3 DNA: TGTGCCAGCAGCGTAGAGGCGGACAGATCCTACGAGCAGTACTTC
CDR3 protein: CASSVEADRSYEQYF
D gene: .
J gene: TRBJ2-7
V gene: TRBV9
clone size: .

CDR3 DNA: TGTGCCAGCAGGTCCGGACAGGGGCACTATGGCTACACCTTC
CDR3 protein: CASRSGQGHYGYTF
D gene: TRBD1
J gene: TRBJ1-2
V gene: TRBV6-5
clone size: .

CDR3 DNA: TGTGCCAGCAGCAGAGGACTAGCGGGGCCTCTGAATGAGCAGTTCTTC
CDR3 protein: CASSRGLAGPLNEQFF
D gene: TRBD2
J gene: TRBJ2-1
V gene: TRBV7-8
clone size: .

CDR3 DNA: TGTGCCAGCAGTTATTCGACTCGGCGGGAGACCCAGTACTTC
CDR3 protein: CASSYSTRRETQYF
D gene: .
J gene: TRBJ2-5
V gene: TRBV6-5
clone size: .

CDR3 DNA: TGTGCCAGCAGCCAGTTAACAGGGAAAGGCACCTACGAGCAGTACTTC
CDR3 protein: CASSQLTGKGTYEQYF
D gene: .
J gene: TRBJ2-7
V gene: TRBV14
clone size: once

CDR3 DNA: TGTGCCAGCAGCGTAGTCAGGGACTACGAGCAGTACTTC
CDR3 protein: CASSVVRDYEQYF
D gene: .
J gene: TRBJ2-7
V gene: TRBV9
clone size: .

CDR3 DNA: TGTGCCAGCAGTTACTCGTCAGGACTTGCCAAAAACATTCAGTACTTC
CDR3 protein: CASSYSSGLAKNIQYF
D gene: .
J gene: TRBJ2-4
V gene: TRBV6-5
clone size: .

CDR3 DNA: TGTGCCAGCAGCCTCCGGACGGGAAGCTCCTATAATTCACCCCTCCACTTT
CDR3 protein: CASSLRTGSSYNSPLHF
D gene: .
J gene: TRBJ1-6
V gene: TRBV5-6
clone size: .